Below are 25 T cell receptor beta chains sequenced from a single sample in a study of blood T cells in healthy people across ages. A second roughly 6 to 11 cycle PCR used barcoded and J-beta primers. One entry per CDR3 protein results from TCRdb running MiXCR on the 5' RACE reads. The sample has some 800,000 distinct CDR3 sequences; around 42% are singletons. The sequenced material came from blood. These receptors originate from a man in his sixties in good health.

In the case of this clonotype: A junction boundary mismatches the germline segment, possibly from a read error. This rearrangement joins TRBV25-1 to TRBJ2-5; no reliable D call. The CDR3 covers 14 residues. Per the germline V gene, CDR1 is MGHDK and CDR2 is SYGVNS. For the CDR3, the DNA is TGTGCCAGCAGTGCGGACGGATATCACAATGAGCAGCACTTC. This sequence encodes CASSADGYHNEQHF.

Only a few counts were recorded for this clonotype. The rearrangement joins TRBV25-1 to TRBJ2-1, with D possibly TRBD2 on 5 matching bases. This CDR3 comprises 11 residues. The V gene lost 6 bases and the J gene lost 8 bases, with 8 bases spanning the gap. CDR1 MGHDK and CDR2 SYGVNS come from the germline V gene. The CDR3 DNA follows: TGTGCCAGCAGAGGGAGCCATGAGCAGTTCTTC. It is translated as CASRGSHEQFF.

The J gene is TRBJ2-4, the V gene TRBV5-1, with 11 bases that match TRBD1. This CDR3 has 15 residues. Germline CDR1 reads SGHRS; CDR2 reads YFSETQ. The V gene end was trimmed by 5 bases and the J gene end by 6 bases; junction bases not matched to a gene: 7. The CDR3: CASRTTGTGGNIQYF. The DNA for the CDR3 is TGCGCCAGCAGAACTACCGGGACAGGGGGAAACATTCAGTACTTC. Complete variable domain (other parts from reference TRBV5-1 and TRBJ2-4): KAGVTQTPRYLIKTRGQQVTLSCSPISGHRSVSWYQQTPGQGLQFLFEYFSETQRNKGNFPGRFSGRQFSNSRSEMNVSTLELGDSALYLCASRTTGTGGNIQYFGAGTRLSVL.

This clonotype was detected a few times. The chain links TRBV12-3 or TRBV12-4 to TRBJ2-3, with D unresolved. This CDR3 comprises 13 residues. With 6 bases removed from V and 0 bases from J, the gap between germline ends came to 7 bases. The CDR3 DNA reads TGTGCCAGCAGCGGAGATAGCACAGATACGCAGTATTTT. It codes for CASSGDSTDTQYF.

The chain has TRBV10-3 and TRBJ2-1; TRBD1 matches at 10 bases. This CDR3 comprises 20 residues. CDR1 and CDR2 (germline): ENHRY, SYGVKD. The V and J ends lost 2 bases and 1 base, in that order; junction bases with no gene match: 14. CDR3: CAISEGVRGQGRSSYNEQFF. The CDR3 bases are TGTGCCATCAGTGAGGGGGTTAGGGGACAGGGGAGGAGTTCCTACAATGAGCAGTTCTTC.

V is TRBV9 and J is TRBJ2-5, with TRBD1 matching 9 bases. The J call could be wrong; TRBJ2-7 is a better fit for the DNA end. The CDR3 loop spans 18 amino acids. Germline CDR1 SGDLS, CDR2 YYNGEE. CDR3 amino acids: CASSVAALSGTGYSEQYF. CDR3 nucleotides: TGTGCCAGCAGCGTAGCTGCCTTATCCGGGACAGGGTATTCCGAGCAGTACTTC.

This chain connects TRBV3-1 to TRBJ1-1; D is ambiguous. There are 14 residues in the CDR3. The V and J ends lost 2 bases and 1 base respectively, with 8 bases between them. Germline assignment: CDR1 LGHDT and CDR2 YNNKEL (reference sequence). In nucleotides, the CDR3 is TGTGCCAGCAGCCAAAGAGACACGAACACTGAAGCTTTCTTT. This gives the protein CASSQRDTNTEAFF.

V is TRBV6-6 and J is TRBJ2-3; no firm D call. V was cut by 0 bases and J by 4 bases, with 11 bases left in between. The CDR3 is made up of 15 amino acids. Germline values: CDR1 MNHNY, CDR2 SVGAGI (reference sequence). DNA of the CDR3: TGTGCCAGCAGTTACTCGTCGGCCGCAGCAGATACGCAGTATTTT. Its translation is CASSYSSAAADTQYF.

The chain employs TRBV12-3 or TRBV12-4 and TRBJ1-2; D is uncertain. V lost 5 bases and J 7 bases, leaving 11 bases between the germline ends. The CDR3 sequence is 12 residues long. CDR3 DNA sequence: TGTGCCAGCAGTGGCCTGCAGCGTGGCTACACCTTC. Translation: CASSGLQRGYTF.

The chain links TRBV2 to TRBJ1-5, with TRBD1 identical over 7 bases. Germline CDR1 and CDR2: SNHLY and FYNNEI. Trimming removed 0 bases from V and 4 bases from J; junction bases left unmatched: 3. The CDR3 contains 15 residues. The CDR3 reads CASSEARGPNQPQHF. The CDR3 coding sequence is TGTGCCAGCAGTGAAGCGAGGGGGCCGAATCAGCCCCAGCATTTT.

This chain connects TRBV7-2 to TRBJ1-1; D may be TRBD1 (6 bases). The ends were cut back, 4 bases at V and 5 bases at J, with 17 bases in the middle. CDR1 is SGHTA, CDR2 FQGNSA, per germline. CDR3 length: 15 amino acids. CDR3 residues: CASSSNGRGGTEAFF. CDR3 DNA sequence: TGTGCCAGCAGCTCGAACGGGCGAGGGGGGACTGAAGCTTTCTTT.

V usage is TRBV5-1 and J usage is TRBJ2-3, with TRBD2 matching 11 bases. V shed 1 base and J 1 base; nucleotides not matched to a gene: 5. Per the germline V gene, CDR1 is SGHRS and CDR2 is YFSETQ. The CDR3 sequence is 17 residues long. The CDR3 spells CASSLSPGLAGTDTQYF. CDR3 nucleotides: TGCGCCAGCAGCTTGAGTCCGGGACTAGCGGGCACAGATACGCAGTATTTT.

The chain joins TRBV2 to TRBJ2-5, with 7 bases identical to TRBD2. Germline CDR1 is SNHLY and CDR2 is FYNNEI. This CDR3 is 16 amino acids long. V trimming: 1 base; J trimming: 2 bases; junction bases outside the gene matches: 7. The CDR3 nucleotides are TGTGCCAGCAGTGAAGTCCGACGAGCGGGGCAAGAGACCCAGTACTTC. Translated, it gives CASSEVRRAGQETQYF.

This clonotype was recorded a few times. V gene TRBV7-2 combines with J gene TRBJ2-3, with 7 bases fitting TRBD1. CDR1 and CDR2 from the germline V gene are SGHTA and FQGNSA. J gave up 6 bases and V 0 bases, and 6 bases lay outside the gene matches. The CDR3 totals 15 residues. The CDR3 protein is CASSLANRGSDTQYF. CDR3 coding DNA: TGTGCCAGCAGCTTAGCGAACAGGGGTTCGGATACGCAGTATTTT. The entire variable domain, with the rest obtained from reference TRBV7-2 and TRBJ2-3, is as follows: GAGVSQSPSNKVTEKGKDVELRCDPISGHTALYWYRQSLGQGLEFLIYFQGNSAPDKSGLPSDRFSAERTGGSVSTLTIQRTQQEDSAVYLCASSLANRGSDTQYFGPGTRLTVL.

The V gene is TRBV11-1, the J gene TRBJ2-5; D is perhaps TRBD2 (7 bases). CDR1 is SGHAT and CDR2 is FQDESV in the germline V gene (reference sequence). Trimming left V 2 bases short and J 1 base short, with 17 bases between. The CDR3 runs to 17 residues. The CDR3 loop reads CASSLIGGGASQETQYF. The CDR3 DNA reads TGTGCCAGCAGCTTAATTGGGGGGGGGGCCTCCCAAGAGACCCAGTACTTC.

This clonotype has only a few counts. The gene calls are TRBV10-3 and TRBJ1-1; 12 nucleotides match TRBD1. CDR3 length equals 15 residues. The J segment lost 4 bases and the V segment lost 5 bases, leaving 5 bases of the junction unmatched. Germline CDR1 reads ENHRY; CDR2 reads SYGVKD. CDR3: CAISPGTGGLTEAFF. The CDR3 DNA sequence: TGTGCCATCAGTCCCGGGACAGGGGGCCTCACTGAAGCTTTCTTT.

The gene calls are TRBV20-1 and TRBJ2-7; TRBD1 agrees at 7 bases. In germline, CDR1 is DFQATT, CDR2 SNEGSKA (reference sequence). V shed 6 bases, J shed 3 bases, and the junction held 8 bases outside the gene matches. The CDR3 runs to 13 residues. The CDR3 is CSASRAGGYEQYF. The DNA for the CDR3 is TGCAGTGCCTCGAGGGCAGGGGGCTACGAGCAGTACTTC.

The chain combines TRBV5-1 with TRBJ1-3; D may be TRBD1 (6 bases). The CDR3 length is 15 residues. The germline gives CDR1 SGHRS, CDR2 YFSETQ. Trimming took off 3 bases at V and 4 bases at J, with 14 bases between the two ends. The CDR3 DNA is TGCGCCAGCAGCTGGACGGGGGCTTCGGGAAACACCATATATTTT. Translation: CASSWTGASGNTIYF.

CDR3 DNA: TGTGCCACCAGTGACCGGACTGTAGATACGCAGTATTTT. It yields the protein CATSDRTVDTQYF. The chain links TRBV24-1 to TRBJ2-3, with D possibly matching TRBD2 (5 bases). V lost 4 bases and J 5 bases, leaving 9 bases between the germline ends. Germline lookup yields CDR1 KGHDR and CDR2 SFDVKD. The CDR3 length is 13 residues.

This clonotype was counted a few times. The rearrangement joins TRBV6-6 to TRBJ2-3, with D perhaps matching TRBD2 (6 bases). This CDR3 comprises 14 residues. The germline V gene has CDR1 MNHNY and CDR2 SVGAGI (reference sequence). V was clipped by 10 bases and J by 1 base, with 15 bases between them. This chain's CDR3 is CATKLAFGTDTQYF. Written as DNA, the CDR3 is TGTGCCACGAAACTAGCTTTTGGCACAGATACGCAGTATTTT.

The V call is TRBV6-1, the J call TRBJ1-5, with D tentatively TRBD1 (5 bases). The CDR3 has 16 residues. Trimming pared 4 bases from V and 2 bases from J, leaving 15 bases between. Germline CDR1 MNHNS, CDR2 SASEGT. CDR3 sequence: CASSVGRGDRNQPQHF. DNA of the CDR3: TGTGCCAGCAGTGTCGGGCGGGGGGATCGCAATCAGCCCCAGCATTTT.

The chain has TRBV2 and TRBJ2-7, with D uncertain. The assigned J gene may be wrong: the sequence end matches TRBJ2-5 better. Per germline, CDR1 SNHLY and CDR2 FYNNEI. The CDR3 contains 13 residues. CDR3 protein: CASSVFYEETQYF. CDR3 in DNA: TGTGCCAGCAGTGTTTTCTATGAAGAGACCCAGTACTTC.

The chain is built from TRBV29-1 and TRBJ2-1, with D unresolved. Trimming took 3 bases from V and 1 from J, leaving 13 bases between them. The CDR3 covers 15 residues. Germline V gives CDR1 SQVTM, CDR2 ANQGSEA. The CDR3 spells CSVEGWVGSYNEQFF. CDR3 nucleotide sequence: TGCAGCGTTGAGGGGTGGGTTGGGTCCTACAATGAGCAGTTCTTC.

This clonotype was detected ten times or more. The chain employs TRBV4-3 and TRBJ2-5; TRBD1 is a possible D gene (5 bases). The CDR3 sequence is 19 residues long. The germline V gene has CDR1 LGHNA and CDR2 YSLEER. V shed 0 bases and J shed 3 bases, with 23 bases lying between them. In DNA, the CDR3 is TGCGCCAGCAGCCAAGAATCGTACAGGCACGGAACTTTAGAAGAGACCCAGTACTTC. This sequence encodes CASSQESYRHGTLEETQYF.

As to this clonotype: An end of the junction does not agree with germline; a read error may underlie this. The rearrangement links TRBV6-1 to TRBJ2-7; D possibly corresponds to TRBD1 (5 bases). The CDR3 is made up of 13 amino acids. From germline, CDR1 is MNHNS and CDR2 SASEGT. The CDR3: CASRNRSSYEQYF. Here the CDR3 DNA reads TGCGCCAGCAGGAACAGGAGCTCCTACGAGCAGTACTTC.